This T cell receptor beta chain was found in a study of T-cell memory formation after mild COVID-19. Study-level findings and limits: Second-wave clones peaking on day 37 lacked confirmed SARS-CoV-2 specificity.

Each CDR3 protein is one row after TCRdb ran MiXCR on the 5' RACE reads. This sample has 450,000 to 650,000 distinct CDR3 sequences, with roughly 22% found just once. With respect to this clonotype: Its antigen is still unknown.

CDR1 and CDR2 from the germline V gene are DFQATT and SNEGSKA (reference sequence). Trimming shortened V by 1 base and J by 0 bases, and 13 bases separated the two germline ends. This CDR3 has 16 residues. The receptor was derived from an adult woman who had mild COVID-19 (a few samples of this study predate the infection). Cell type and time point are not known. Material: PBMCs or a T cell subset sorted from them (not recorded which). The chain links TRBV20-1 to TRBJ2-1; no clear D gene. The CDR3 DNA reads TGCAGTGCTAGAGCTTTACTAACTCCCTCCTACAATGAGCAGTTCTTC. It is translated as CSARALLTPSYNEQFF.